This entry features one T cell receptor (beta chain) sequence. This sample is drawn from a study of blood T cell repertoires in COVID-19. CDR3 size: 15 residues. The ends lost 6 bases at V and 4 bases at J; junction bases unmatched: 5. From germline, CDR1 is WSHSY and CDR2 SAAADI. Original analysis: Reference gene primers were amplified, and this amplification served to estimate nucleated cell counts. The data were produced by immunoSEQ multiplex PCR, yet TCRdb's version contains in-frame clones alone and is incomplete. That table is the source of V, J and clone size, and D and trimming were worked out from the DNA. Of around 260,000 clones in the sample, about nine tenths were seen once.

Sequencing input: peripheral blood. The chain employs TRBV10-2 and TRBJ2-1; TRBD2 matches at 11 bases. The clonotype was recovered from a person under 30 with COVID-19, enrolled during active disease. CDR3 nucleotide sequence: TGCGCCAGCAGCCCCGGGACTAGCGGTTACAATGAGCAGTTCTTC. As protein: CASSPGTSGYNEQFF.